Listed below are T cell receptor beta chains from one sample, sequenced in a study of regulatory T cells in long-lasting Graves disease. TCRdb fed the multiplex PCR reads into MiXCR, producing one record per CDR3 protein. The top ten clones hold over 25% of a sample with over 300,000 distinct CDR3 sequences, roughly a fifth of them seen once. The sequencing used peripheral blood mononuclear cells (PBMCs), collected when the disease was refractory, from a patient treated with antithyroid drugs. These receptors were taken from a female donor with Graves disease. CDR3s include the opening cysteine and the closing phenylalanine or tryptophan. Fields, in order: CDR3 protein, CDR3 DNA, clone size, V gene, D gene, J gene. D genes are given only for firm matches. Where a row states a size, it is once, few, many or the class of an expanded clone; other rows omit it.

CDR3: CSGRTGAVRGYTF; DNA: TGCAGTGGGCGAACAGGGGCTGTGCGGGGCTACACCTTC; size: -; V: TRBV20-1; D: TRBD1; J: TRBJ1-2
CDR3: CASSLGTGFSSINIQYF; DNA: TGTGCCAGCAGCTTGGGGACAGGGTTCAGTTCAATAAACATTCAGTACTTC; size: many; V: TRBV11-2; D: TRBD1; J: TRBJ2-4
CDR3: CASSQRISLAGAARTYF; DNA: TGTGCCAGCAGCCAAAGAATATCGCTAGCGGGAGCAGCCAGGACGTACTTC; size: -; V: TRBV14; D: TRBD2; J: TRBJ2-7
CDR3: CSAKLAGSTDTQYF; DNA: TGCAGTGCTAAACTAGCGGGTTCCACAGATACGCAGTATTTT; size: few; V: TRBV20-1; D: TRBD2; J: TRBJ2-3
CDR3: CASSPTGTGLYGYTF; DNA: TGCGCCAGCAGCCCCACCGGGACGGGCCTCTATGGCTACACCTTC; size: many; V: TRBV4-3; D: -; J: TRBJ1-2
CDR3: CASSGGSGAQETQYF; DNA: TGCGCCAGCAGTGGGGGAAGCGGGGCGCAAGAGACCCAGTACTTC; size: -; V: TRBV10-1; D: TRBD2; J: TRBJ2-5
CDR3: CASSPGTGAGGGYTF; DNA: TGTGCCAGCAGTCCCGGGACAGGGGCTGGGGGAGGCTACACCTTC; size: many; V: TRBV28; D: TRBD1; J: TRBJ1-2
CDR3: CASSLVGTMVGETQYF; DNA: TGCGCCAGCAGCTTGGTGGGCACCATGGTTGGAGAGACCCAGTACTTC; size: few; V: TRBV5-1; D: -; J: TRBJ2-5
CDR3: CASSFSSAQNIQYF; DNA: TGTGCCAGCAGTTTTTCTAGCGCGCAGAACATTCAGTACTTC; size: many; V: TRBV28; D: -; J: TRBJ2-4
CDR3: CASRWTGGAHEQYF; DNA: TGTGCCAGCAGATGGACAGGGGGGGCCCACGAGCAGTACTTC; size: -; V: TRBV27; D: TRBD1; J: TRBJ2-7
CDR3: CANTDGPASYSNQPQHF; DNA: TGTGCCAATACCGACGGGCCCGCTTCCTATAGCAATCAGCCCCAGCATTTT; size: few; V: TRBV6-1; D: -; J: TRBJ1-5
CDR3: CASSLSWGESSYEQYF; DNA: TGTGCCAGCAGCTTGTCTTGGGGCGAAAGCTCCTACGAGCAGTACTTC; size: many; V: TRBV5-1; D: -; J: TRBJ2-7
CDR3: CASSLGLAHNEQFF; DNA: TGTGCCAGCAGTCTCGGACTAGCCCACAATGAGCAGTTCTTC; size: -; V: TRBV6-1; D: TRBD2; J: TRBJ2-1
CDR3: CASNPSSQTQETQYF; DNA: TGTGCCAGCAATCCCTCAAGCCAGACACAAGAGACCCAGTACTTC; size: many; V: TRBV2; D: -; J: TRBJ2-5
CDR3: CSARDSGFGEAFF; DNA: TGCAGTGCTAGAGATTCAGGGTTCGGTGAAGCTTTCTTT; size: few; V: TRBV20-1; D: -; J: TRBJ1-1
CDR3: CASRHQAPGETQYF; DNA: TGTGCCAGTAGGCATCAAGCGCCGGGAGAGACCCAGTACTTC; size: few; V: TRBV19; D: -; J: TRBJ2-5
CDR3: CASSHGPVENYGHTF; DNA: TGCGCCAGCAGCCATGGACCGGTAGAGAACTATGGCCACACCTTC; size: once; V: TRBV4-1; D: -; J: TRBJ1-2
CDR3: CSATTGGQPQHF; DNA: TGCAGTGCCACTACAGGGGGTCAGCCCCAGCATTTT; size: few; V: TRBV20-1; D: TRBD1; J: TRBJ1-5
CDR3: CASSGGQGKGETQYF; DNA: TGCGCCAGCAGCGGTGGACAGGGAAAGGGCGAGACCCAGTACTTC; size: -; V: TRBV5-1; D: TRBD1; J: TRBJ2-5
CDR3: CASKRTGIDGYTF; DNA: TGTGCCAGCAAGAGGACAGGGATCGATGGCTACACCTTC; size: many; V: TRBV6-1; D: TRBD1; J: TRBJ1-2
CDR3: CASRTGYSNQPQHF; DNA: TGTGCCAGCAGGACAGGGTATAGCAATCAGCCCCAGCATTTT; size: many; V: TRBV12-3/TRBV12-4; D: TRBD1; J: TRBJ1-5
CDR3: CASSLVRAANYGYTF; DNA: TGTGCCAGCAGCTTAGTCAGGGCTGCTAACTATGGCTACACCTTC; size: many; V: TRBV7-8; D: -; J: TRBJ1-2
CDR3: CASRPRGFYGYTF; DNA: TGTGCCAGCAGACCGAGAGGGTTCTATGGCTACACCTTC; size: -; V: TRBV2; D: -; J: TRBJ1-2
CDR3: CASSLGEGAFGYGYTF; DNA: TGTGCCAGCAGCTTAGGAGAGGGGGCTTTCGGCTATGGCTACACCTTC; size: few; V: TRBV7-8; D: TRBD1; J: TRBJ1-2
CDR3: CASSLGDGSYEQYF; DNA: TGTGCCAGCAGCTTAGGGGACGGATCCTACGAGCAGTACTTC; size: many; V: TRBV5-1; D: -; J: TRBJ2-7
CDR3: CASSPRTDYEQYF; DNA: TGTGCCAGCAGCCCTCGGACTGACTACGAGCAGTACTTC; size: many; V: TRBV7-9; D: -; J: TRBJ2-7
CDR3: CSARVVGTGVYPRYGYTF; DNA: TGCAGTGCTAGAGTGGTCGGGACAGGGGTTTACCCACGCTATGGCTACACCTTC; size: once; V: TRBV20-1; D: TRBD1; J: TRBJ1-2
CDR3: CASSQDGRGHGEKLFF; DNA: TGCGCCAGCAGCCAAGACGGGAGGGGACACGGTGAAAAACTGTTTTTT; size: once; V: TRBV4-3; D: -; J: TRBJ1-4
CDR3: CSVELRNKNIQYF; DNA: TGCAGCGTTGAGTTGCGGAACAAAAACATTCAGTACTTC; size: many; V: TRBV29-1; D: -; J: TRBJ2-4